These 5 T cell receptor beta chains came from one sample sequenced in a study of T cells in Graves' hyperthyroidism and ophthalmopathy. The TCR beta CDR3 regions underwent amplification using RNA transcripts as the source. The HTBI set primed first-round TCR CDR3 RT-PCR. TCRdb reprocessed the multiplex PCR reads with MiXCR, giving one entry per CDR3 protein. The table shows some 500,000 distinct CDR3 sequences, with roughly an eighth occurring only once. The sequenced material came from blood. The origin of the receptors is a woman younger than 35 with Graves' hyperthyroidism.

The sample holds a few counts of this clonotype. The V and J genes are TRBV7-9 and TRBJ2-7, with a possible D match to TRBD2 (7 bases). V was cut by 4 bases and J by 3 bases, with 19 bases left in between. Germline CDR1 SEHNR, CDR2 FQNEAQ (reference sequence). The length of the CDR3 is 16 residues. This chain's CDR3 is CASSSSGAGVIYEQYF. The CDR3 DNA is TGTGCCAGCAGCTCCTCGGGGGCGGGAGTAATCTACGAGCAGTACTTC.

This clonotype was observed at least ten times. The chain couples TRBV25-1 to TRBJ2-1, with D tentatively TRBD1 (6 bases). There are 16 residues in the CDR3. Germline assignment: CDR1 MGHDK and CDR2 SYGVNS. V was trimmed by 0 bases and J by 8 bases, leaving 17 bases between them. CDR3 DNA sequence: TGTGCCAGCAGTGAATATGGAGACAGGCGTATGCATGAGCAGTTCTTC. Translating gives CASSEYGDRRMHEQFF.

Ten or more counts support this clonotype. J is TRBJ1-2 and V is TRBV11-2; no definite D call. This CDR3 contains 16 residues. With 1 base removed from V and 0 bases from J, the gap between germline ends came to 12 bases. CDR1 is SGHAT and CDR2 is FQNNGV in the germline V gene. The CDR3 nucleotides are TGTGCCAGCAGCTTAGTTGGTATGGGGTCTAACTATGGCTACACCTTC. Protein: CASSLVGMGSNYGYTF.

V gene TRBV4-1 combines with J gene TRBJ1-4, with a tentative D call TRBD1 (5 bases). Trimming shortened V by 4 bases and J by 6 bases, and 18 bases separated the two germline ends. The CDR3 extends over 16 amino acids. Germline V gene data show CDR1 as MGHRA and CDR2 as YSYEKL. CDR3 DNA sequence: TGCGCCAGCAGCCCCCCAGGGAGTGCCCGAGATGAAAAACTGTTTTTT. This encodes CASSPPGSARDEKLFF.

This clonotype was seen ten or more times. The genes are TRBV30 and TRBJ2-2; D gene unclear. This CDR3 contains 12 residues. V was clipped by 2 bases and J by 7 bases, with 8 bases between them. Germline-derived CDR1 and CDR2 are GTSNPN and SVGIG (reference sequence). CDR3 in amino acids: CAWSRFRGELFF. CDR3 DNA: TGTGCCTGGAGTCGGTTCCGCGGGGAGCTGTTTTTT.